One and the same sample provided the 16 T cell receptor beta chains below, sequenced in a study of OX40 agonist ivuxolimab in advanced cancers. Here immunoSEQ multiplex PCR was the method, and the copy in TCRdb shows in-frame clones only, minus some. Here the sample spans around 83,000 clones, 65% to 85% being singletons. The sample in question was CD4+ or CD8+ T cells sorted from blood, obtained in a trial of the OX40 agonist ivuxolimab. The origin of the receptors is an adult with an advanced solid tumor such as melanoma, head and neck, liver or kidney cancer.

The gene calls are TRBV14 and TRBJ2-1; D unresolved. CDR1 and CDR2 from the germline V gene are SGHDN and FVKESK. This CDR3 comprises 13 residues. V lost 1 base and J 3 bases, leaving 4 bases between the germline ends. The CDR3 loop is CASSQGHYNEQFF. The CDR3 nucleotides read TGTGCCAGCAGCCAAGGTCACTACAATGAGCAGTTCTTC.

The J gene is TRBJ2-5, the V gene TRBV2, with TRBD1 matching over 7 bases. Germline loops: CDR1 SNHLY, CDR2 FYNNEI. V lost 6 bases, J lost 4 bases, and 5 bases stayed unmatched. The length of the CDR3 is 13 residues. The CDR3 bases are TGTGCCAGCAGCCCTAACAGGGGAGAGACCCAGTACTTC. It encodes CASSPNRGETQYF.

V gene TRBV7-2 combines with J gene TRBJ2-7; no clear D gene. The CDR3 consists of 14 residues. Germline V gives CDR1 SGHTA, CDR2 FQGNSA. The V end was cut by 6 bases, the J end by 0 bases, with 12 bases between. The CDR3 region is CASSPRPTSYEQYF. DNA of the CDR3: TGTGCCAGCAGTCCAAGACCGACCTCCTACGAGCAGTACTTC.

The genes are TRBV27 and TRBJ2-2; 14 nucleotides line up with TRBD2. The length of the CDR3 is 21 residues. CDR1 and CDR2 from the germline V gene are MNHEY and SMNVEV (reference sequence). Trimming at V came to 0 bases and at J to 5 bases, leaving 14 bases not matched to a gene. CDR3 sequence: CASSLSPRRLAGGIKTGELFF. As DNA, the CDR3 is TGTGCCAGCAGTTTATCCCCCCGTCGACTAGCGGGAGGGATTAAGACCGGGGAGCTGTTTTTT.

This chain links TRBV7-9 with TRBJ1-2; D is unresolved. V lost 1 base to trimming and J lost 4 bases, with 10 bases between them. The CDR3 contains 14 residues. CDR1 and CDR2 from the germline V gene are SEHNR and FQNEAQ (reference sequence). CDR3 in amino acids: CASSLGVAPYGYTF. DNA of the CDR3: TGTGCCAGCAGCTTAGGAGTGGCTCCCTATGGCTACACCTTC.

The rearrangement links TRBV5-1 to TRBJ1-2; 8 nucleotides match TRBD1. The germline gives CDR1 SGHRS, CDR2 YFSETQ. The junction had 9 bases not matched to a gene; V was cut back by 0 bases and J by 8 bases. The CDR3 is 15 residues long. The CDR3 DNA follows: TGCGCCAGCAGCTTGGGGGGACAGGTGGCAGGAGGCTACACCTTC. Protein sequence: CASSLGGQVAGGYTF.

V and J are TRBV6-5 and TRBJ2-5; D uncertain. Germline CDR1 reads MNHEY; CDR2 reads SVGAGI. Between the trimmed V and J ends, which lost 4 bases and 2 bases, there was a span of 11 bases. The CDR3 is made up of 14 amino acids. As DNA, the CDR3 is TGTGCCAGCAGTTCTAACGGAGTTCAAGAGACCCAGTACTTC. The encoded protein is CASSSNGVQETQYF.

The V and J genes are TRBV7-8 and TRBJ2-5, with TRBD2 identical over 7 bases. The CDR3 covers 14 residues. Germline CDR1 is SGHVS and CDR2 is FQNEAQ. V lost 3 bases to trimming and J lost 7 bases; unmatched junction nucleotides: 8. CDR3 loop: CASSFSSGEGTQYF. CDR3 DNA sequence: TGTGCCAGCAGCTTTTCTTCGGGGGAGGGGACCCAGTACTTC.

This chain joins TRBV7-8 and TRBJ1-5; D is undetermined. The CDR3 runs 15 residues. Per the germline V gene, CDR1 is SGHVS and CDR2 is FQNEAQ. Trimming left V 0 bases short and J 5 bases short, with 11 bases between. CDR3 residues: CASSLAFGGDQPQHF. DNA for the CDR3: TGTGCCAGCAGCTTAGCCTTTGGAGGAGATCAGCCCCAGCATTTT. The entire variable domain, with the rest obtained from reference TRBV7-8 and TRBJ1-5, is as follows: GAGVSQSPRYKVAKRGQDVALRCDPISGHVSLFWYQQALGQGPEFLTYFQNEAQLDKSGLPSDRFFAERPEGSVSTLKIQRTQQEDSAVYLCASSLAFGGDQPQHFGDGTRLSIL.

The chain joins TRBV9 to TRBJ2-7, with 9 positions matching TRBD1. This CDR3 has 15 residues. Losses at the gene ends were 0 bases for V and 5 bases for J; bases not matched to a gene: 6. Germline V gene data show CDR1 as SGDLS and CDR2 as YYNGEE. Here the CDR3 reads CASSVDWDRDNEQYF. The CDR3 DNA follows: TGTGCCAGCAGCGTAGATTGGGACAGGGACAACGAGCAGTACTTC.

The chain uses TRBV15 and TRBJ2-3; D assignment may be TRBD1 or TRBD2 (5 bases each). With 4 bases removed from V and 0 bases from J, the gap between germline ends came to 11 bases. The CDR3 loop spans 15 amino acids. The germline V gene has CDR1 LNHNV and CDR2 YYDKDF (reference sequence). The CDR3 nucleotides read TGTGCCACCAGCATAAGGGGACCTAGCACAGATACGCAGTATTTT. It is translated as CATSIRGPSTDTQYF.

The CDR3 DNA follows: TGCAGCGTCCGGCGGGGACAACTAAACACTGAAGCTTTCTTT. Its translation: CSVRRGQLNTEAFF. The chain uses TRBV29-1 and TRBJ1-1, with D perhaps matching TRBD1 (6 bases). Germline V gives CDR1 SQVTM, CDR2 ANQGSEA. The CDR3 is 14 amino acids. With 6 bases removed from V and 2 bases from J, the gap between germline ends came to 16 bases.

The genes are TRBV5-4 and TRBJ1-3; TRBD1 might be the D (5 bases). Germline V CDR1 and CDR2: SGHNT, YYREEE (reference sequence). CDR3 length: 15 residues. V dropped 2 bases and J dropped 0 bases, with 9 bases sitting between them. The CDR3 here is CASSLMGTSGNTIYF. Here the CDR3 DNA reads TGTGCCAGCAGCTTAATGGGGACCTCTGGAAACACCATATATTTT.

The chain uses TRBV21-1 and TRBJ2-3. TRBV21-1 is described as a pseudogene. This CDR3 is built from 15 residues. CDR3 bases: TGTGCCAGCAGCAAGGTCTGGATGGCTACAGATACGCAGTATTTT. This translates into CASSKVWMATDTQYF.

The rearrangement joins TRBV15 to TRBJ2-5; 10 nucleotides align to TRBD2. The CDR3 sequence is 17 residues long. V gave up 1 base and J gave up 3 bases; unmatched junction bases: 8. Germline assignment: CDR1 LNHNV and CDR2 YYDKDF (reference sequence). The CDR3 nucleotides read TGTGCCACCAGCAGAGGGAGAGCGGGAGGGGACGAAGAGACCCAGTACTTC. Its protein product is CATSRGRAGGDEETQYF.

This chain uses TRBV6-5 with TRBJ2-1, with D possibly being TRBD2 (6 bases). CDR1 and CDR2 from the germline V gene are MNHEY and SVGAGI. Trimming took 2 bases from V and 3 from J, leaving 11 bases between them. The CDR3 is made up of 15 amino acids. The CDR3 sequence is CASSYDLGGYNEQFF. As DNA, the CDR3 is TGTGCCAGCAGTTACGATCTGGGAGGCTACAATGAGCAGTTCTTC.